Listed here are 22 T cell receptor beta chains from one sample, sequenced in a study of graft-versus-host responses after intestinal transplantation. The table came from immunoSEQ multiplex PCR; TCRdb's copy has only in-frame clones and leaves some out. The sample shows 81,000 or so clones, over 85% of them seen only once. Their specific antigens are unknown. The specimen comprised unstimulated CD8+ T cells sorted from spleen or lymph node cells, sampled before transplant. Receptor source: a human donor who was the organ donor for an intestinal transplant.

The V gene is TRBV4-2, the J gene TRBJ1-2; the D gene is possibly TRBD1 (5 bases). The CDR3 has 14 residues. With 0 bases removed from V and 6 bases from J, the gap between germline ends came to 11 bases. Per the germline V gene, CDR1 is LGHNA and CDR2 is YNFKEQ. The CDR3 region has the DNA TGTGCCAGCAGCCAAGATCGGGGCGGGAATGGCTACACCTTC. Its translation is CASSQDRGGNGYTF.

This chain uses TRBV6-1 with TRBJ1-5; D is ambiguous. V was clipped by 5 bases and J by 2 bases, with 13 bases between them. Germline assignment: CDR1 MNHNS and CDR2 SASEGT. The CDR3 covers 15 residues. The CDR3 spells CASSPRGTGNQPQHF. The CDR3 DNA is TGTGCCAGCAGTCCCCGGGGAACTGGCAATCAGCCCCAGCATTTT.

In its sample, this clone was seen once. The chain links TRBV11-2 to TRBJ2-1, with 7 bases matching TRBD1. Germline-derived CDR1 and CDR2 are SGHAT and FQNNGV. V shed 5 bases and J 5 bases; nucleotides not matched to a gene: 12. The CDR3 runs 16 residues. Written as DNA, the CDR3 is TGTGCCAGCAGCCAGGGGCCCGGGACAGAGGACAATGAGCAGTTCTTC. The encoded protein is CASSQGPGTEDNEQFF.

V usage is TRBV29-1 and J usage is TRBJ2-1; 8 bases match TRBD2. From germline, CDR1 is SQVTM and CDR2 ANQGSEA. J gave up 12 bases and V 6 bases, and 10 bases lay outside the gene matches. The CDR3 totals 12 residues. The CDR3 sequence is CSVPGGVSGQFF. The CDR3, as DNA: TGCAGCGTCCCCGGGGGGGTGTCAGGGCAGTTCTTC.

The V call is TRBV4-1, the J call TRBJ2-5; 7 bases line up with TRBD1. The CDR3 is 16 amino acids. The V segment lost 0 bases and the J segment 5 bases; nucleotides outside the gene matches: 9. The V gene's germline CDR1 is MGHRA and CDR2 YSYEKL. Here the CDR3 DNA reads TGCGCCAGCAGCCAAGAGTTTAACTTACAGGGGGAGACCCAGTACTTC. Its translation is CASSQEFNLQGETQYF.

This clone came up once. The J gene is TRBJ1-4, the V gene TRBV21-1. TRBV21-1 is marked as a pseudogene. The length of the CDR3 is 13 residues. The CDR3 DNA follows: TGTGCCAGCAGGTCACCACCGCGTGAAAAACTGTTTTTT. Its protein product is CASRSPPREKLFF.

The chain has TRBV9 and TRBJ2-5; TRBD2 matches 7 bases. CDR3 size: 14 residues. Trimming cost V 3 bases and J 3 bases; bases outside gene matches: 5. CDR1 SGDLS and CDR2 YYNGEE come from the germline V gene. The CDR3 coding sequence is TGTGCCAGCAGCGCGTGGGGGGGAGAAGAGACCCAGTACTTC. It is translated as CASSAWGGEETQYF. The complete variable domain, with remaining parts taken from reference TRBV9 and TRBJ2-5, reads DSGVTQTPKHLITATGQRVTLRCSPRSGDLSVYWYQQSLDQGLQFLIQYYNGEERAKGNILERFSAQQFPDLHSELNLSSLELGDSALYFCASSAWGGEETQYFGPGTRLLVL.

The chain recombines TRBV4-1 with TRBJ2-7; the D gene is possibly TRBD1 (5 bases). CDR3 length equals 12 residues. V lost 0 bases and J 6 bases, leaving 6 bases between the germline ends. In germline, CDR1 is MGHRA, CDR2 YSYEKL. CDR3 sequence: CASSQEGPEQYF. Written as DNA, the CDR3 is TGCGCCAGCAGCCAAGAGGGGCCCGAGCAGTACTTC.

The CDR3 loop is CASSSGTGRSEGNTIYF. The CDR3 region has the DNA TGTGCCAGCAGCTCAGGGACAGGGCGGTCGGAAGGAAACACCATATATTTT. V is TRBV13 and J is TRBJ1-3, with TRBD1 matching over 9 bases. The CDR3 contains 17 residues. V was clipped by 4 bases and J by 4 bases; unmatched bases: 11. Germline values: CDR1 PRHDT, CDR2 FYEKMQ (reference sequence).

The chain uses TRBV7-8 and TRBJ1-2; 10 bases match TRBD1. J was trimmed by 6 bases and V by 1 base; bases with no gene match: 5. Germline assignment: CDR1 SGHVS and CDR2 FQNEAQ. The CDR3 runs 15 residues. CDR3 sequence: CASSLDRTGGNGYTF. CDR3 bases: TGTGCCAGCAGCTTAGACAGGACAGGGGGGAATGGCTACACCTTC. Full variable domain (missing parts from reference TRBV7-8 and TRBJ1-2): GAGVSQSPRYKVAKRGQDVALRCDPISGHVSLFWYQQALGQGPEFLTYFQNEAQLDKSGLPSDRFFAERPEGSVSTLKIQRTQQEDSAVYLCASSLDRTGGNGYTFGSGTRLTVV.

This clone appeared once. This sequence joins TRBV5-6 and TRBJ1-1, with D possibly being TRBD1 (6 bases). The CDR3 is 13 residues long. The V end lost 6 bases, the J end lost 1 base, and 10 bases lay between the germline ends. CDR1 SGHDT and CDR2 YYEEEE come from the germline V gene. The CDR3 loop is CASTPTGNTEAFF. The DNA for the CDR3 is TGTGCCAGCACCCCGACAGGGAACACTGAAGCTTTCTTT.

J is TRBJ2-7 and V is TRBV5-4, with 10 bases that match TRBD1. Unmatched junction bases numbered 4, after V lost 0 bases and J lost 7 bases. The CDR3 loop spans 14 amino acids. Germline loops: CDR1 SGHNT, CDR2 YYREEE (reference sequence). The CDR3 is CASSLGTGGEEQYF. CDR3 in DNA: TGTGCCAGCAGCTTGGGGACAGGGGGTGAAGAGCAGTACTTC.

The rearrangement links TRBV6-5 to TRBJ2-1, with D perhaps matching TRBD1 (6 bases). The V and J ends lost 2 bases and 6 bases respectively, with 8 bases between them. CDR1 and CDR2 from the germline V gene are MNHEY and SVGAGI. This CDR3 region has 13 residues. The CDR3 region has the DNA TGTGCCAGCAGTTACGGGGGCCCCAATGAGCAGTTCTTC. It codes for CASSYGGPNEQFF.

The rearrangement links TRBV6-1 to TRBJ2-7; the D gene is possibly TRBD1 (5 bases). V was clipped by 1 base and J by 2 bases, with 12 bases between them. Germline CDR1 and CDR2: MNHNS and SASEGT. The CDR3 is 15 amino acids. The DNA of the CDR3 is TGTGCCAGCAGTGAAGAGGGGCACCTACCCTACGAGCAGTACTTC. Translated: CASSEEGHLPYEQYF.

This CDR3 is CASSSQGAYNEQFF. CDR3 coding DNA: TGTGCCAGCTCATCTCAAGGAGCCTACAATGAGCAGTTCTTC. The J gene is TRBJ2-1, the V gene TRBV18; D is unresolved. V was shortened by 5 bases and J by 2 bases, with 10 bases between the two germline ends. The germline V gene encodes CDR1 KGHSH and CDR2 LQKENI. The CDR3 extends over 14 amino acids.

This chain's CDR3 is CASGQGAYEQYF. The CDR3 bases are TGTGCCTCCGGACAGGGGGCCTACGAGCAGTACTTC. The chain joins TRBV30 to TRBJ2-7; the match to TRBD1 covers 10 bases. Per germline, CDR1 GTSNPN and CDR2 SVGIG (reference sequence). The CDR3 covers 12 residues. Germline trimming cut 7 bases from V and 2 bases from J; bases unmatched to any gene: 2.

The chain has TRBV7-2 and TRBJ1-5; weak D call: TRBD1 (5 bases). Trimming shortened V by 4 bases and J by 4 bases, and 14 bases separated the two germline ends. Germline V gives CDR1 SGHTA, CDR2 FQGNSA. CDR3 length: 15 amino acids. The CDR3 region has the DNA TGTGCCAGCAGCTCCCTTACAGGAGCTAATCAGCCCCAGCATTTT. This sequence encodes CASSSLTGANQPQHF. The full variable domain, with the rest looked up from reference TRBV7-2 and TRBJ1-5, is GAGVSQSPSNKVTEKGKDVELRCDPISGHTALYWYRQSLGQGLEFLIYFQGNSAPDKSGLPSDRFSAERTGGSVSTLTIQRTQQEDSAVYLCASSSLTGANQPQHFGDGTRLSIL.

The chain links TRBV27 to TRBJ2-1, with 8 bases lining up with TRBD2. The ends lost 11 bases at V and 8 bases at J; junction bases unmatched: 14. This CDR3 is built from 14 residues. The V gene's germline CDR1 is MNHEY and CDR2 SMNVEV (reference sequence). CDR3 bases: TGTGCCTCCATGGGAGCGGGAGAACCCTATGAGCAGTTCTTC. Its translation: CASMGAGEPYEQFF.

For this clone: A junction end diverges from the germline sequence, so it may reflect a read error. The chain employs TRBV16 and TRBJ2-7; 11 bases fit TRBD2. This CDR3 spans 17 amino acids. Germline loops: CDR1 KGHSY, CDR2 FQNENV. CDR3 amino acids: CASSRRLAGMRAYEQCF. The CDR3 DNA is TGTGCCAGCAGCCGCCGACTAGCGGGGATGCGCGCCTACGAGCAGTGCTTC. Drawing the rest from reference TRBV16 and TRBJ2-7, the complete variable domain is GEEVAQTPKHLVRGEGQKAKLYCAPIKGHSYVFWYQQVLKNEFKFLISFQNENVFDETGMPKERFSAKCLPNSPCSLEIQATKLEDSAVYFCASSRRLAGMRAYEQCFGPGTRLTVT.

This chain links TRBV6-5 with TRBJ2-3; D is possibly TRBD2 (6 bases). CDR3 length equals 15 residues. The germline V gene encodes CDR1 MNHEY and CDR2 SVGAGI. Between the trimmed V and J ends, which lost 5 bases and 2 bases, there was a span of 14 bases. The CDR3 bases are TGTGCCAGCAGTGTCTTAAGCGGGTCCACAGATACGCAGTATTTT. Translated: CASSVLSGSTDTQYF.

As regards this clone: Germline is not matched at one junction end, which may reflect a read error. J is TRBJ2-5 and V is TRBV7-7, with 9 bases lining up with TRBD1. Germline V gene data show CDR1 as SSHAT and CDR2 as FNYEAQ (reference sequence). The CDR3 runs 14 residues. CDR3 bases: TGTGCTAGCAGCTTAGTAGGGACAGGGGAGACCCAGTACTTC. Its translation is CASSLVGTGETQYF.

The chain links TRBV9 to TRBJ1-4, with 8 bases matching TRBD1. The V gene's germline CDR1 is SGDLS and CDR2 YYNGEE. The CDR3 totals 14 residues. The V and J ends lost 4 bases and 7 bases, in that order; junction bases with no gene match: 6. The DNA of the CDR3 is TGTGCCAGCAGCCGGACAGGGAACAGTGAAAAACTGTTTTTT. It is translated as CASSRTGNSEKLFF.